A single sample is the source of the 16 T cell receptor beta chains below, sequenced in a study of blood T cells in healthy people across ages. With a J-beta primer mix and a sample-barcoded 5' primer, a second PCR ran 7 to 11 cycles. TCRdb used MiXCR to reprocess the 5' RACE reads, holding one entry per CDR3 protein. In the table there are 1.8 million or so distinct CDR3 sequences, around 40% of which are singletons. Sequences were obtained from blood. Receptors originate from a human donor in good health.

This clonotype was found a few times. V usage is TRBV12-3 or TRBV12-4 and J usage is TRBJ2-3, with D possibly matching TRBD1 (7 bases). There are 17 residues in the CDR3. Between the trimmed V and J ends, which lost 5 bases and 0 bases, there was a span of 18 bases. This CDR3 reads CASSPTGRYSSTDTQYF. In DNA form, the CDR3 reads TGTGCCAGCAGTCCGACAGGGAGGTATTCTAGCACAGATACGCAGTATTTT.

There are a few counts of this clonotype. V gene TRBV27 combines with J gene TRBJ2-5, with TRBD2 identical over 14 bases. CDR3 size: 17 residues. The V and J ends lost 5 bases and 4 bases, in that order; junction bases with no gene match: 9. Germline assignment: CDR1 MNHEY and CDR2 SMNVEV (reference sequence). CDR3 protein: CASSDLTSGGVGETQYF. The DNA of the CDR3 is TGTGCCAGCAGTGACCTGACTAGCGGGGGGGTCGGAGAGACCCAGTACTTC.

CDR3 in amino acids: CAWSVGGCYGYTF. In DNA form, the CDR3 reads TGTGCCTGGAGTGTTGGGGGATGCTATGGCTACACCTTC. J is TRBJ1-2 and V is TRBV30, with D possibly matching TRBD1 (5 bases). V dropped 0 bases and J dropped 4 bases, with 9 bases sitting between them. Germline CDR1 reads GTSNPN; CDR2 reads SVGIG (reference sequence). This CDR3 spans 13 amino acids.

This chain uses TRBV7-9 with TRBJ1-3; D is uncertain. Per germline, CDR1 SEHNR and CDR2 FQNEAQ (reference sequence). The CDR3 loop spans 14 amino acids. Trimming cost V 5 bases and J 0 bases, with 8 bases left between them. CDR3 DNA sequence: TGTGCCAGCAGCCCCGACATCTCTGGAAACACCATATATTTT. This sequence encodes CASSPDISGNTIYF.

In this sample, this clonotype turned up a few times. The chain joins TRBV20-1 to TRBJ2-1; 7 positions agree with TRBD2. The CDR3 covers 15 residues. Germline lookup yields CDR1 DFQATT and CDR2 SNEGSKA (reference sequence). V lost 6 bases to trimming and J lost 2 bases; unmatched junction nucleotides: 10. The CDR3 DNA is TGCAGTGCGCCCACGCCGGGGGGAACCTACAATGAGCAGTTCTTC. This translates into CSAPTPGGTYNEQFF.

The chain has TRBV21-1 and TRBJ1-5. TRBV21-1 is a listed pseudogene. The CDR3 runs 18 residues. The CDR3 sequence is CASIVRSSGADLNQPQHF. CDR3 nucleotide sequence: TGTGCCAGCATTGTCCGATCTAGCGGCGCGGACCTTAATCAGCCCCAGCATTTT.

The V and J genes are TRBV28 and TRBJ2-1, with 8 nucleotides matching TRBD2. With 6 bases clipped from V and 8 bases from J, the junction kept 9 bases outside the gene matches. The germline gives CDR1 MDHEN, CDR2 SYDVKM. The length of the CDR3 is 14 residues. The DNA for the CDR3 is TGTGCCAGCAGCCACCTTGCGGGGGGAGATGAGCAGTTCTTC. Translated: CASSHLAGGDEQFF.

This chain uses TRBV7-6 with TRBJ2-3; a weak D match, TRBD1 (6 bases). Trimming pared 1 base from V and 5 bases from J, leaving 10 bases between. In germline, CDR1 is SGHVS, CDR2 FNYEAQ. This CDR3 contains 14 residues. The CDR3 region is CASSLDPGEDTQYF. DNA for the CDR3: TGTGCCAGCAGCTTAGATCCAGGGGAAGATACGCAGTATTTT.

Notes on this clonotype: One junction end disagrees with the germline gene, perhaps due to a read error. The chain has TRBV2 and TRBJ1-2; 10 bases fit TRBD1. Germline V gene lookup returns CDR1 SNHLY and CDR2 FYNNEI. CDR3 length: 15 amino acids. The DNA for the CDR3 is TGTGCCAGCAGTGAAGAAGGGGGACAGGGGTATGGCTATACCTTC. It yields the protein CASSEEGGQGYGYTF.

This clonotype has only a few counts. The chain carries TRBV5-6 and TRBJ2-7; 8 bases are shared with TRBD1. After removal of 5 bases from V and 4 bases from J, the junction contained 11 bases not matched to a gene. CDR1 is SGHDT, CDR2 YYEEEE, per germline. CDR3 length equals 15 residues. The CDR3 DNA sequence: TGTGCCAGCAGTTATGACAGGGGAATAGGGTACGAGCAGTACTTC. Protein sequence: CASSYDRGIGYEQYF.

This clonotype was observed a handful of times. The V and J genes are TRBV5-1 and TRBJ2-7; D is undetermined. Per germline, CDR1 SGHRS and CDR2 YFSETQ. The length of the CDR3 is 12 residues. V was pared by 4 bases and J by 12 bases, with 17 bases between. DNA of the CDR3: TGCGCCAGCAGCGACAATTCTCTGGACCCGTACTTC. Translated: CASSDNSLDPYF.

For this clonotype: A much larger clone lies a single base off, so this may be a read error. This sequence joins TRBV7-2 and TRBJ2-4, with 9 bases matching TRBD1. With the DNA end fitting TRBJ2-7 better, the J assignment may be wrong. The CDR3 runs 14 residues. The germline CDR1 and CDR2 sequences are SGHTA and FQGNSA. The CDR3 bases are TGTGTCAGCTCCCCCGGACAGGGGAGGTACGAGCAGTACTTC. Residues: CVSSPGQGRYEQYF.

J is TRBJ1-1 and V is TRBV14; TRBD1 might be the D (5 bases). Deletions cut 8 bases from V and 8 bases from J, with 18 bases between. This CDR3 spans 13 amino acids. Germline V CDR1 and CDR2: SGHDN, FVKESK. CDR3 DNA sequence: TGTGCCAGCGGGACCCAGGGAAGCCCCGAAGCTTTCTTT. This gives the protein CASGTQGSPEAFF.

The V and J genes are TRBV5-1 and TRBJ2-2, with D hard to call. From germline, CDR1 is SGHRS and CDR2 YFSETQ. The CDR3 covers 15 residues. V lost 3 bases to trimming and J lost 1 base, with 10 bases between them. The CDR3 reads CASSSGPENTGELFF. The CDR3, as DNA: TGCGCCAGCAGCTCGGGCCCAGAGAACACCGGGGAGCTGTTTTTT.

This clonotype turned up a few times. The chain links TRBV7-2 to TRBJ2-2, with D perhaps TRBD1 or TRBD2 (6 bases each). The ends were cut back, 0 bases at V and 5 bases at J, with 16 bases in the middle. Per the germline V gene, CDR1 is SGHTA and CDR2 is FQGNSA. CDR3 length: 17 amino acids. CDR3 sequence: CASSLAGARGLTGELFF. CDR3 bases: TGTGCCAGCAGCTTAGCGGGGGCCAGGGGACTTACCGGGGAGCTGTTTTTT. Variable domain in full (rest from reference TRBV7-2 and TRBJ2-2): GAGVSQSPSNKVTEKGKDVELRCDPISGHTALYWYRQSLGQGLEFLIYFQGNSAPDKSGLPSDRFSAERTGGSVSTLTIQRTQQEDSAVYLCASSLAGARGLTGELFFGEGSRLTVL.

The chain has TRBV12-3 or TRBV12-4 and TRBJ1-4; D not certain. The CDR3 totals 11 residues. V was pared by 2 bases and J by 10 bases, with 5 bases between. CDR3 region: CASSLLGKLFF. For the CDR3, the DNA is TGTGCCAGCAGTTTACTAGGAAAACTGTTTTTT.